The 12 T cell receptor beta chains in this list originate from one sample, sequenced in a study of T cell repertoires in cytomegalovirus infection. TCRdb re-called the reads with MiXCR, one entry per CDR3 protein. The table lists 600,000 to 800,000 distinct CDR3 sequences, approximately 24% of them singletons. The sequenced material came from CD8+ T cells from PBMCs. The source is a human donor in good health (CMV status not recorded). Some clones in this sample may be carry-over from other donors' samples.

V usage is TRBV6-1 and J usage is TRBJ2-2; D is uncertain. The CDR3 covers 19 residues. Germline values: CDR1 MNHNS, CDR2 SASEGT. V was clipped by 7 bases and J by 2 bases, with 26 bases between them. CDR3 coding DNA: TGTGCCAGCACCGAAATGGGCAGGCCGACCCCTCCAAACACCGGGGAGCTGTTTTTT. It codes for CASTEMGRPTPPNTGELFF.

This chain connects TRBV6-6 to TRBJ2-3, with D perhaps being TRBD1 or TRBD2 (6 bases each). This CDR3 region has 14 residues. Looked up from germline, CDR1 is MNHNY and CDR2 is SVGAGI (reference sequence). Deletions cut 7 bases from V and 0 bases from J, with 11 bases between. The CDR3 protein is CASKPGASTDTQYF. CDR3 coding DNA: TGTGCCAGCAAGCCGGGGGCGAGCACAGATACGCAGTATTTT.

The chain has TRBV18 and TRBJ2-2, with a possible D match to TRBD1 (6 bases). Trimming removed 3 bases at V and 0 bases at J, with 8 bases between. Germline-derived CDR1 and CDR2 are KGHSH and LQKENI. The CDR3 extends over 15 amino acids. The CDR3 DNA reads as TGTGCCAGCTCACCCGGGACATCGAACACCGGGGAGCTGTTTTTT. Translated: CASSPGTSNTGELFF. The whole variable domain, remainder taken from reference TRBV18 and TRBJ2-2, is NAGVMQNPRHLVRRRGQEARLRCSPMKGHSHVYWYRQLPEEGLKFMVYLQKENIIDESGMPKERFSAEFPKEGPSILRIQQVVRGDSAAYFCASSPGTSNTGELFFGEGSRLTVL.

This clonotype was counted many times. The chain recombines TRBV7-6 with TRBJ2-2, with 8 nucleotides matching TRBD2. V lost 3 bases, J lost 0 bases, and 6 bases stayed unmatched. The CDR3 is 17 residues long. Germline-derived CDR1 and CDR2 are SGHVS and FNYEAQ. CDR3 loop: CASSLHASGSNTGELFF. CDR3 DNA: TGTGCCAGCAGCTTGCACGCTAGCGGGTCGAACACCGGGGAGCTGTTTTTT.

This clonotype was observed a handful of times. The rearrangement links TRBV4-1 to TRBJ1-1, with no clear D. The ends were cut back, 0 bases at V and 7 bases at J, with 9 bases in the middle. This CDR3 has 13 amino acids. CDR1 and CDR2 from the germline V gene are MGHRA and YSYEKL. CDR3 residues: CASSQEPTYEAFF. The CDR3 nucleotides are TGCGCCAGCAGCCAAGAACCTACCTATGAAGCTTTCTTT.

J is TRBJ2-3 and V is TRBV12-3 or TRBV12-4, with no clear D. V lost 4 bases to trimming and J lost 2 bases, with 13 bases between them. The CDR3 runs to 15 residues. CDR3 DNA: TGTGCCAGCAGTTCCCCTCCCCCTCACACAGATACGCAGTATTTT. Translating gives CASSSPPPHTDTQYF.

The chain uses TRBV19 and TRBJ1-1, with D perhaps matching TRBD1 (5 bases). Trimming left V 7 bases short and J 10 bases short, with 25 bases between. The germline gives CDR1 LNHDA, CDR2 SQIVND (reference sequence). The CDR3 loop spans 15 amino acids. The CDR3 nucleotides are TGTGCCAGTAAAGTCCGCAGGGCTAAAAAGTTGAGAGCTTTCTTT. It encodes CASKVRRAKKLRAFF.

This clonotype showed up just a few times. This chain connects TRBV19 to TRBJ2-7; D not resolved. Germline values: CDR1 LNHDA, CDR2 SQIVND (reference sequence). This CDR3 is built from 13 residues. V lost 3 bases and J lost 2, with 8 bases in between. The DNA for the CDR3 is TGTGCCAGTAGTATTACAGTCACCTACGAGCAGTACTTC. Protein: CASSITVTYEQYF.

This clonotype was seen ten or more times. The V gene is TRBV6-2 or TRBV6-3, the J gene TRBJ2-3; TRBD2 matches 7 bases. The CDR3 loop spans 13 amino acids. With 5 bases clipped from V and 5 bases from J, the junction kept 4 bases outside the gene matches. Germline V gene lookup returns CDR1 MNHEY and CDR2 SVGEGT. The DNA for the CDR3 is TGTGCCAGCAGTCCGGGGAGGGGAGATACGCAGTATTTT. This codes for CASSPGRGDTQYF.

V and J are TRBV7-9 and TRBJ1-5; D is possibly TRBD1 (6 bases). There are 15 residues in the CDR3. V was clipped by 5 bases and J by 4 bases, with 15 bases between them. The germline gives CDR1 SEHNR, CDR2 FQNEAQ (reference sequence). The CDR3 DNA reads as TGTGCCAGCAGCCAGGCGGGGAGGGGGAATCAGCCCCAGCATTTT. Its translation: CASSQAGRGNQPQHF.

This rearrangement joins TRBV28 to TRBJ2-2; D may be TRBD2 (5 bases). Trimming cost V 2 bases and J 5 bases, with 12 bases left between them. The CDR3 consists of 15 residues. Germline CDR1 is MDHEN and CDR2 is SYDVKM. The CDR3 sequence: CASSLAFGETGELFF. CDR3 DNA sequence: TGTGCCAGCAGTTTAGCTTTCGGGGAAACCGGGGAGCTGTTTTTT.

This clonotype appeared a few times. This chain links TRBV7-9 with TRBJ2-1; D may be TRBD1 or TRBD2 (6 bases each). Germline lookup yields CDR1 SEHNR and CDR2 FQNEAQ (reference sequence). This CDR3 has 18 amino acids. With 5 bases removed from V and 1 base from J, the gap between germline ends came to 21 bases. This chain's CDR3 is CASSRLADRHSSYNEQFF. In DNA form, the CDR3 reads TGTGCCAGCAGCCGATTAGCGGACAGACATAGTTCCTACAATGAGCAGTTCTTC. Drawing the rest from reference TRBV7-9 and TRBJ2-1, the complete variable domain is DTGVSQNPRHKITKRGQNVTFRCDPISEHNRLYWYRQTLGQGPEFLTYFQNEAQLEKSRLLSDRFSAERPKGSFSTLEIQRTEQGDSAMYLCASSRLADRHSSYNEQFFGPGTRLTVL.